Sequencing of this TCR beta chain was carried out in a study of cytomegalovirus exposure and HLA in healthy donors. Broader study findings: Relative to the approximately 700-donor mean, N-insertions were reportedly fewer in an Asian-associated ancestry cluster in a later analysis. The analysis excluded some indistinguishable V segments, including TRBV6-2 and TRBV6-3. In an earlier analysis, productive rearrangement rates for most beta V segments clustered near 87% or 30%.

Germline loops: CDR1 SGHAT, CDR2 FQNNGV. V lost 5 bases and J 0 bases, leaving 16 bases between the germline ends. CDR3 length: 16 amino acids. The PCR contained 60 Vbeta and 13 Jbeta primers. The method was immunoSEQ multiplex PCR; TCRdb's version includes in-frame clones alone and lacks a portion of them. The table includes about 180,000 clones, about 80% detected once. Regarding this clone: The antigen remains unidentified.

The specimen was PBMCs. The receptor comes from a woman between 25 and 40 years old in good health and CMV-seronegative. This chain uses TRBV11-2 with TRBJ1-2; D not resolved. For the CDR3, the DNA is TGTGCCAGCAGCCATATGTCGGGGAACACTAACTATGGCTACACCTTC. Translated, it gives CASSHMSGNTNYGYTF.